This T cell receptor beta chain was profiled in a study of shared clonotypes between healthy human individuals. Sequenced by immunoSEQ multiplex PCR; TCRdb stores in-frame clones only, minus some. The sample includes about 1 million clones, approximately 72% of them seen just once. Study-wide results and limits: Measured sharing among donors was expected to vary with sequencing depth. Clonotypes which were not shared had lower generation probabilities than clonotypes that all four donors shared. Among the subsets, naive ones generally showed larger estimated richness than memory ones.

The J segment lost 4 bases and the V segment lost 5 bases, leaving 8 bases of the junction unmatched. Germline V gene data show CDR1 as MDHEN and CDR2 as SYDVKM. This CDR3 is built from 15 residues. With respect to this clone: Its antigen is not identified.

This sequence was found in a young man in good health. What was sequenced was memory CD4+ T cells sorted from blood. Noted subset: CD45RA-negative fraction. The V call is TRBV28, the J call TRBJ1-3, with 7 bases identical to TRBD1. CDR3 DNA sequence: TGTGCCAGCAGTGCTTCAGGGGGTTTGGGAAACACCATATATTTT. Its protein product is CASSASGGLGNTIYF. The whole variable domain, remainder taken from reference TRBV28 and TRBJ1-3, is DVKVTQSSRYLVKRTGEKVFLECVQDMDHENMFWYRQDPGLGLRLIYFSYDVKMKEKGDIPEGYSVSREKKERFSLILESASTNQTSMYLCASSASGGLGNTIYFGEGSWLTVV.